The 13 T cell receptor beta chains presented below share a single source sample, sequenced in a study of siplizumab effects on memory and regulatory T cells. The data were produced by immunoSEQ multiplex PCR, yet TCRdb's version contains in-frame clones alone and is incomplete. The sample consists of roughly 82,000 clones, roughly 90% of them appearing once. The material sequenced was Tregs sorted from blood. The source of these receptors is a human donor in good health.

As to this clone: The sample has other DNA sequences that encode this CDR3 too. The genes are TRBV7-2 and TRBJ2-7; no clear D gene. Per the germline V gene, CDR1 is SGHTA and CDR2 is FQGNSA. The CDR3 covers 11 residues. Trimming took off 5 bases at V and 3 bases at J, with 5 bases between the two ends. The CDR3 sequence: CASSLSYEQYF. The CDR3 coding sequence is TGTGCCAGCAGCCTCAGCTACGAGCAGTACTTC.

This chain uses TRBV6-5 with TRBJ1-1, with a possible D match to TRBD1 (6 bases). Germline values: CDR1 MNHEY, CDR2 SVGAGI. The CDR3 totals 14 residues. The germline V and J ends were trimmed by 0 bases and 11 bases, with 16 bases remaining between them. CDR3 sequence (DNA): TGTGCCAGCAGTTACTCGCGGGACACATACCTGGCTTTCTTT. Amino acid sequence: CASSYSRDTYLAFF.

The V call is TRBV2, the J call TRBJ1-6; D perhaps matches TRBD1 (5 bases). Germline CDR1 is SNHLY and CDR2 is FYNNEI. V was pared by 8 bases and J by 2 bases, with 13 bases between. There are 15 residues in the CDR3. CDR3 sequence: CASVSRVPYNSPLHF. CDR3 bases: TGTGCCAGCGTGAGCAGGGTTCCCTATAATTCACCCCTCCACTTT.

This chain uses TRBV4-3 with TRBJ2-2, with TRBD2 matching 9 bases. This CDR3 is 13 amino acids long. V trimming: 4 bases; J trimming: 8 bases; junction bases outside the gene matches: 2. Per germline, CDR1 LGHNA and CDR2 YSLEER. In DNA, the CDR3 is TGCGCCAGCAGCCCTCTAGCGGGGGGGGAGCTGTTTTTT. Its protein product is CASSPLAGGELFF.

This chain connects TRBV12-5 to TRBJ1-5; TRBD1 aligns across 7 bases. The CDR3 totals 16 residues. CDR1 LGHNT and CDR2 FRNRAP come from the germline V gene. J was trimmed by 4 bases and V by 8 bases; bases with no gene match: 14. The CDR3 DNA follows: TGTGCTAGTAATTTCGAGCGGACAGGATGGAATCAGCCCCAGCATTTT. Residues: CASNFERTGWNQPQHF.

The chain joins TRBV6-1 to TRBJ2-3; D not certain. Per germline, CDR1 MNHNS and CDR2 SASEGT. This CDR3 region has 12 residues. V lost 6 bases, J lost 6 bases, and 10 bases lay in between. The CDR3 protein is CASSLGIDTQYF. The CDR3 DNA follows: TGTGCCAGCAGCTTGGGGATTGATACGCAGTATTTT.

The chain is built from TRBV5-1 and TRBJ2-5; 7 positions agree with TRBD2. There are 15 residues in the CDR3. Germline assignment: CDR1 SGHRS and CDR2 YFSETQ. V lost 2 bases and J lost 2; bases outside the gene matches: 6. CDR3 in DNA: TGCGCCAGCAGCTTCGGGGCTAGCGGACAAGAGACCCAGTACTTC. Residues: CASSFGASGQETQYF.

In its sample, this clone was seen once. The J gene is TRBJ2-7, the V gene TRBV7-9, with 7 nucleotides matching TRBD1. CDR1 is SEHNR and CDR2 is FQNEAQ in the germline V gene (reference sequence). V shed 7 bases and J 3 bases; nucleotides not matched to a gene: 0. The CDR3 runs 11 residues. CDR3 region: CASTGGYEQYF. The CDR3 DNA sequence: TGTGCCAGCACAGGGGGCTACGAGCAGTACTTC.

The V call is TRBV11-2, the J call TRBJ1-1; no definite D call. The CDR3 is 14 residues long. V was shortened by 1 base and J by 0 bases, with 6 bases between the two germline ends. Germline lookup yields CDR1 SGHAT and CDR2 FQNNGV. Here the CDR3 DNA reads TGTGCCAGCAGCTTAGTCGGGTTGAACACTGAAGCTTTCTTT. Translating gives CASSLVGLNTEAFF.

The chain recombines TRBV6-9 with TRBJ2-5; D unclear. This CDR3 is built from 10 residues. Germline CDR1 and CDR2: MNHGY and SVAAGI. Trimming took 8 bases from V and 3 from J, leaving 4 bases between them. CDR3 protein: CASGKETQYF. The CDR3 DNA sequence: TGTGCCAGCGGAAAAGAGACCCAGTACTTC.

The V call is TRBV5-4, the J call TRBJ2-3; D call uncertain. Germline-derived CDR1 and CDR2 are SGHNT and YYREEE (reference sequence). Trimming left V 2 bases short and J 5 bases short, with 6 bases between. The CDR3 extends over 12 amino acids. The DNA of the CDR3 is TGTGCCAGCAGCTTAACCCGAGATACGCAGTATTTT. Translation gives CASSLTRDTQYF. Filled out from reference TRBV5-4 and TRBJ2-3, the complete variable domain reads ETGVTQSPTHLIKTRGQQVTLRCSSQSGHNTVSWYQQALGQGPQFIFQYYREEENGRGNFPPRFSGLQFPNYSSELNVNALELDDSALYLCASSLTRDTQYFGPGTRLTVL.

This rearrangement joins TRBV12-5 to TRBJ2-1; D unclear. Trimming left V 0 bases short and J 12 bases short, with 9 bases between. This CDR3 has 12 residues. Germline V gene lookup returns CDR1 LGHNT and CDR2 FRNRAP. CDR3 protein: CASGLVIARQFF. Here the CDR3 DNA reads TGTGCTAGTGGTTTGGTCATAGCTAGGCAGTTCTTC. Drawing the rest from reference TRBV12-5 and TRBJ2-1, the complete variable domain is DARVTQTPRHKVTEMGQEVTMRCQPILGHNTVFWYRQTMMQGLELLAYFRNRAPLDDSGMPKDRFSAEMPDATLATLKIQPSEPRDSAVYFCASGLVIARQFFGPGTRLTVL.

The chain uses TRBV11-3 and TRBJ2-2; D not resolved. CDR1 is SGHNT, CDR2 YENEEA, per germline. This CDR3 is built from 15 residues. V lost 1 base and J 3 bases, leaving 9 bases between the germline ends. CDR3 coding DNA: TGTGCCAGCAGCTTAGGGGGATCGGACACCGGGGAGCTGTTTTTT. Protein sequence: CASSLGGSDTGELFF.